This T cell receptor (beta chain) was sequenced for a study of identical twins listed by TCRdb under 2016. For context, the study as a whole: To test whether fetal clonotypes persist, this study deep-sequenced TCR alpha and beta repertoires from monozygotic twins, from unrelated adults of various ages, and from cord blood. To rule out contamination, the twin experiments were replicated at different times with different library preparation protocols.

This clonotype was observed a few times. The antigen this receptor binds is unknown. No quality values exist for individual bases; no much larger clone is one base distant. Every donor was a healthy Caucasian. Miltenyi CD45RO+ enrichment and human naive T-cell isolation kits were used to isolate memory (CD45RO+) and naive T cells from PBMC. What the work shows at the level of the full study, not this receptor alone: Excess twin sharing in beta out-of-frame sequences was weaker because fewer shared sequences lowered the signal-to-noise ratio. Recombination models systematically underestimated out-of-frame TCR alpha sharing in monozygotic twins but agreed with sharing between unrelated individuals. Because the same donors could not be followed over many years, the conclusions relied on cross-sectional statistical analysis. Abundant cord blood beta clonotypes carried fewer insertions; young adult naive repertoires showed a weaker similar trend, while memory repertoires showed none. Zero-insertion analyses could be partly confounded by invariant T cells such as MAIT and iNKT, although diverse VJ usage argued against such confounding for most clonotypes. Out-of-frame TCR alpha sequences shared between twins showed an excess of low generation-probability sequences compared with coincidental sharing between unrelated individuals.

Libraries came from 5' RACE. TCRdb lists the instrument as Illumina HiSeq 2000. A universal primer binding site was added through template switching, and the final cDNA carried a unique molecular identifier so that TCR cDNA molecules could be counted accurately. Specific primers in the conserved constant-segment region were used to synthesize first-strand cDNA for the TCR alpha and beta chains. To control for contamination, every cDNA library carried two barcodes: a SMART-Mk sample barcode plus Illumina barcodes. TruSeq adapter sequences, together with Illumina sample barcodes, were added in two successive PCR steps. TCR alpha and beta cDNA libraries were sequenced on the Illumina HiSeq platform with custom primers. Per the authors' processing: MiGEC was used to process raw reads and extract unique molecular identifiers, and MiXCR was used to find CDR3 positions. For each individual, recombination models were inferred using an EM algorithm with the repgenHMM and IGoR tools. Shared clonotype analysis was performed with the tcR package in R, normalizing sharing by the product of cloneset sizes. To study raw recombination free of thymic and clonal selection effects, out-of-frame nonproductive sequences were analyzed. TCRdb reworked the public reads: Q25 trimming with fastp, MiXCR clone assembly, productive beta chains retained. Duplicate CDR3 protein sequences are folded into a single record with the most common DNA and genes. TCRdb's processing, not the authors', yielded these V and J calls. In all, the sample holds about 150,000 distinct CDR3 sequences, and roughly 3.5% of those were seen once. Approximately 7.6% of the sample comes from the top ten.

Taken from cysteine to phenylalanine, the CDR3 has 12 residues. This entry keeps only the CDR3 DNA: 36 bases, framed from base 1. V loses 7 bases, J loses 8 bases, and the germline ends lie 15 bases apart. From the germline V gene (reference sequence), CDR1 is GTSNPN and CDR2 is SVGIG. This TCR was sampled from a man in his late teens or twenties in good health. Recombination connected TRBV30 to TRBJ2-1; confidence is insufficient to name the D gene. The specimen sequenced was memory T cells sorted from blood. The cell subset or site label on this specimen signifies: CD45RO+ enriched T cells. The CDR3 region: CASLGSSYEQFF. The DNA sequence is TGTGCCTCCCTGGGGTCATCGTATGAGCAGTTCTTC.